Listed below are T cell receptor beta chains from one sample, sequenced in a study of identical twins. TCRdb reanalysed the 5' RACE reads using MiXCR and keeps one entry per CDR3 protein. Of more than 650,000 distinct CDR3 sequences in the sample, 5.5% to 6.5% were seen once. Input material: naive T cells sorted from blood. These receptors were taken from a young man in good health. Both conserved end residues are part of each CDR3. A D gene is named only where the DNA matches it firmly. Only some rows state a clone size, as once, few, many or a class for expanded clones.

V	D	J	size	CDR3	DNA
TRBV4-2	TRBD1	TRBJ1-2	-	CASSQGQGDRYGYTF	TGTGCCAGCAGCCAAGGACAGGGAGATCGCTATGGCTACACCTTC
TRBV12-3/TRBV12-4	TRBD2	TRBJ2-3	many	CASTQPLLAMGPDTQYF	TGTGCCAGCACTCAACCCTTACTAGCGATGGGCCCAGATACGCAGTATTTT
TRBV28	TRBD2	TRBJ2-2	-	CASSISGSSGELFF	TGTGCCAGCAGCATTAGCGGGAGCAGCGGGGAGCTGTTTTTT
TRBV12-3/TRBV12-4	-	TRBJ2-2	many	CASRGYTGELFF	TGTGCCAGCAGGGGGTACACCGGGGAGCTGTTTTTT
TRBV28	-	TRBJ2-1	-	CASHPRAVDEQFF	TGTGCCAGCCATCCAAGGGCGGTAGATGAGCAGTTCTTC
TRBV18	-	TRBJ2-2	-	CASSPLSGNTGELFF	TGTGCCAGCTCACCATTGAGCGGAAACACCGGGGAGCTGTTTTTT
TRBV28	-	TRBJ2-6	-	CAIQVGGTSGANVLTF	TGTGCCATCCAAGTAGGGGGGACGTCTGGGGCCAACGTCCTGACTTTC
TRBV12-3/TRBV12-4	-	TRBJ2-2	many	CASRRTANTGELFF	TGTGCCAGCAGAAGGACTGCGAACACCGGGGAGCTGTTTTTT
TRBV3-1	-	TRBJ2-7	few	CASRPRGGTYEQYF	TGTGCCAGTCGACCTAGGGGGGGAACCTACGAGCAGTACTTC
TRBV7-2	TRBD2	TRBJ2-1	few	CASSSTSGKGTYNEQFF	TGTGCCAGCAGCTCGACTAGCGGAAAAGGGACCTACAATGAGCAGTTCTTC
TRBV20-1	-	TRBJ2-3	few	CSAEVGANTQYF	TGCAGTGCCGAGGTAGGGGCAAATACGCAGTATTTT
TRBV20-1	-	TRBJ2-1	many	CSASLHPPAYNEQFF	TGCAGTGCTAGTCTCCATCCCCCAGCCTACAATGAGCAGTTCTTC
TRBV7-9	-	TRBJ2-3	-	CASSLREYGTDTQYF	TGTGCCAGCAGCTTACGAGAGTACGGGACAGATACGCAGTATTTT
TRBV30	-	TRBJ2-1	-	CAWSVRSSGFYNEQFF	TGTGCCTGGAGTGTACGGTCCAGCGGGTTTTACAATGAGCAGTTCTTC
TRBV6-2/TRBV6-3	-	TRBJ1-5	-	CASSYVLDQPQHF	TGTGCCAGCAGTTATGTCCTCGATCAGCCCCAGCATTTT
TRBV27	TRBD1	TRBJ1-2	-	CASSPGTGLKDGYTF	TGTGCCAGCAGTCCGGGGACAGGGCTTAAAGACGGCTACACCTTC
TRBV4-3	-	TRBJ2-5	many	CASSQDGQGGETQYF	TGCGCCAGCAGCCAAGATGGGCAGGGTGGGGAGACCCAGTACTTC
TRBV12-3/TRBV12-4	-	TRBJ1-1	many	CASTLHTEAFF	TGTGCCAGCACCCTGCACACTGAAGCTTTCTTT
TRBV5-1	TRBD2	TRBJ2-1	many	CASSLGGGLVHEQFF	TGCGCCAGCAGCTTGGGTGGGGGACTAGTGCATGAGCAGTTCTTC
TRBV20-1	TRBD2	TRBJ2-7	-	CSASGHLGTLASGSSEQYF	TGCAGTGCTTCGGGACATTTGGGGACGCTGGCTAGCGGGAGTAGCGAGCAGTACTTC
TRBV18	-	TRBJ2-5	-	CASSPPVVFEETQYF	TGTGCCAGCTCACCACCGGTAGTTTTTGAAGAGACCCAGTACTTC
TRBV5-1	TRBD2	TRBJ2-3	-	CASSLWGGAGDTQYF	TGCGCCAGCAGCCTCTGGGGAGGGGCCGGAGATACGCAGTATTTT
TRBV12-3/TRBV12-4	TRBD1	TRBJ1-1	many	CASSIQGAGTEAFF	TGTGCCAGCAGCATCCAGGGGGCTGGAACTGAAGCTTTCTTT
TRBV12-3/TRBV12-4	TRBD2	TRBJ2-3	many	CASSLSHQRGGGDTQYF	TGTGCCAGCAGTTTATCCCACCAGCGGGGAGGTGGAGATACGCAGTATTTT
TRBV6-6	-	TRBJ2-7	many	CASSSDNYEQYF	TGTGCCAGCAGTTCCGACAACTACGAGCAGTACTTC
TRBV7-8	-	TRBJ1-1	-	CASGRVLIRAFF	TGTGCCAGCGGGCGGGTTCTCATACGCGCTTTCTTT
TRBV20-1	TRBD2	TRBJ2-1	-	CSARNPGTSGSLVPNEQFF	TGCAGTGCTAGAAACCCCGGGACTAGCGGGAGCTTGGTGCCCAATGAGCAGTTCTTC
TRBV12-3/TRBV12-4	-	TRBJ2-1	many	CASSQTVYNEQFF	TGTGCCAGCTCTCAAACGGTGTACAATGAGCAGTTCTTC
TRBV2	TRBD2	TRBJ2-1	-	CASKSGTSTYNEQFF	TGTGCCAGCAAGTCAGGGACTAGCACATACAATGAGCAGTTCTTC
TRBV24-1	TRBD2	TRBJ2-1	few	CATSSLAGGINEQFF	TGTGCCACCAGTTCACTAGCGGGGGGGATAAATGAGCAGTTCTTC
TRBV15	TRBD1	TRBJ2-2	many	CATSRDILTGGTGELFF	TGTGCCACCAGCAGAGATATTTTGACAGGGGGCACCGGGGAGCTGTTTTTT
TRBV24-1	-	TRBJ1-1	many	CATSAQAGNTEAFF	TGTGCCACCAGTGCGCAGGCTGGGAACACTGAAGCTTTCTTT
TRBV5-1	-	TRBJ1-6	many	CASSLAGPGSTSPLHF	TGCGCCAGCAGCTTGGCTGGGCCAGGGAGTACTTCACCCCTCCACTTT
TRBV6-1	TRBD1	TRBJ1-2	many	CASSESYRGGYGYTF	TGTGCCAGCAGTGAATCTTACAGGGGAGGCTATGGCTACACCTTC
TRBV7-2	-	TRBJ1-4	many	CASSYGDRENEKLFF	TGTGCCAGCAGCTACGGGGACCGGGAGAATGAAAAACTGTTTTTT
TRBV7-9	-	TRBJ1-1	-	CASSLAGAGGAEAFF	TGTGCCAGCAGCTTAGCGGGGGCTGGGGGGGCTGAAGCTTTCTTT
TRBV6-2/TRBV6-3	-	TRBJ2-7	many	CASSDPSRDTPYEQYF	TGTGCCAGCAGTGATCCTAGCCGGGACACCCCCTACGAGCAGTACTTC